Below, one TCR beta chain is given with its context. Assay: immunoSEQ multiplex PCR; the TCRdb copy retains only in-frame clones and omits some. The data contain some 1,100,000 clones, about 80% of them seen just once; the ten biggest clones take up more than 0.45%. These data originate in a study of shared clonotypes between healthy human individuals. Overall study: Samples came from a couple of female and a few male donors aged 18 to 49.

The CDR3 loop spans 13 amino acids. Trimming removed 5 bases from V and 7 bases from J, with 12 bases in between. The germline gives CDR1 LGHNA, CDR2 YNFKEQ. The source is a man aged 18 to 35 in good health. Some clones in this sample may be carry-over from other donors' samples. The sample comprised memory CD4+ T cells from PBMCs. Subset reported: CD45RA-negative fraction. The chain has TRBV4-2 and TRBJ2-4; D uncertain. CDR3 bases: TGTGCCAGCAGCATTTCAAGGGATAACATTCAGTACTTC. Amino acid sequence: CASSISRDNIQYF.